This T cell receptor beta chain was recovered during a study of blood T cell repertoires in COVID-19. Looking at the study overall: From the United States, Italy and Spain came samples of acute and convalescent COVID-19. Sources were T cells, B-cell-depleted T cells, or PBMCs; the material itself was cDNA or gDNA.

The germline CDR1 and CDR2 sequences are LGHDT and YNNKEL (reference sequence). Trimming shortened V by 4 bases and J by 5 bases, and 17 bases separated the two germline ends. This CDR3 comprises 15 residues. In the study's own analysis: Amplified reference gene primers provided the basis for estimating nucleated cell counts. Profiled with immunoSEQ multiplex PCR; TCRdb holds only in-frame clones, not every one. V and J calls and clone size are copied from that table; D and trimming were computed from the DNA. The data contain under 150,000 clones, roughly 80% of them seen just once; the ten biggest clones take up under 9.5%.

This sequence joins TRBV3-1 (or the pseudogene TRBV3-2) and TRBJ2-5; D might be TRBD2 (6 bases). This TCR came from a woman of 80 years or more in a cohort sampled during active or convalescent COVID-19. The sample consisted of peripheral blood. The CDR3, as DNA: TGTGCCAGCAGCCTCAGCCTTACTAGCTGGGAGACCCAGTACTTC. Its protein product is CASSLSLTSWETQYF.